The rows below give T cell receptor beta chains drawn from one sample of a study of identifying expanded T cells in peripheral blood. TCRdb's table, derived via immunoSEQ multiplex PCR, lists solely in-frame clones and lacks some. The repertoire includes about 91,000 clones, approximately 89% of them detected once, and approximately 4% sits in the top ten. The specimen sequenced was blood. These receptors were collected from a person aged 18-70 years in good health. Both conserved end residues are part of each CDR3. A D gene is named only where the DNA matches it firmly. A clone size is listed for some rows: how often the clone was seen (once, few, many), or a class if it is expanded.

CDR3: CASSPRESTDTQYF
DNA: TGCGCCAGCAGCCCTAGGGAAAGCACAGATACGCAGTATTTT
J: TRBJ2-3
D: NA
V: TRBV5-1
size: NA

CDR3: CASSLSPDTQYF
DNA: TGTGCCAGCAGCCTTAGCCCAGATACGCAGTATTTT
J: TRBJ2-3
D: NA
V: TRBV2
size: NA

CDR3: CASSRTSYNEQFF
DNA: TGTGCCAGCAGCCGGACGTCCTACAATGAGCAGTTCTTC
J: TRBJ2-1
D: NA
V: TRBV7-3
size: NA

CDR3: CASSLVDRGITGELFF
DNA: TGTGCCAGCAGCTTGGTAGACAGGGGCATCACCGGGGAGCTGTTTTTT
J: TRBJ2-2
D: TRBD1
V: TRBV5-4
size: NA

CDR3: CASSSDRGPTEAFF
DNA: TGTGCCAGCAGCTCCGACAGGGGTCCCACTGAAGCTTTCTTT
J: TRBJ1-1
D: TRBD1
V: TRBV7-9
size: NA

CDR3: CASSSQGGNSPLHF
DNA: TGTGCCAGCAGCTCACAGGGTGGTAATTCACCCCTCCACTTT
J: TRBJ1-6
D: NA
V: TRBV7-6
size: NA

CDR3: CASRDRSTDTQYF
DNA: TGTGCCAGTAGGGACAGAAGCACAGATACGCAGTATTTT
J: TRBJ2-3
D: NA
V: TRBV19
size: NA

CDR3: CASSLELAKNIQYF
DNA: TGTGCCAGTAGTTTGGAATTAGCCAAAAACATTCAGTACTTC
J: TRBJ2-4
D: NA
V: TRBV19
size: NA

CDR3: CASSPGTTGTSPRNEQFF
DNA: TGTGCCAGCAGCCCGGGAACGACCGGGACTAGCCCTAGGAATGAGCAGTTCTTC
J: TRBJ2-1
D: TRBD2
V: TRBV7-8
size: once

CDR3: CSVVGLGTSGTDTQYF
DNA: TGCAGCGTTGTCGGTCTGGGGACTAGCGGCACAGATACGCAGTATTTT
J: TRBJ2-3
D: TRBD2
V: TRBV29-1
size: once

CDR3: CASSGTGNSYNEQFF
DNA: TGTGCCAGCAGCGGGACAGGGAACTCCTACAATGAGCAGTTCTTC
J: TRBJ2-1
D: TRBD1
V: TRBV7-2
size: NA

CDR3: CASSLDGTMNTEAFF
DNA: TGTGCCAGCAGCTTAGATGGCACCATGAACACTGAAGCTTTCTTT
J: TRBJ1-1
D: NA
V: TRBV7-9
size: NA